This is a list of T cell receptor beta chains from one sample in a study of T cells in Graves' hyperthyroidism and ophthalmopathy. TCRdb passed the multiplex PCR reads through MiXCR, listing each CDR3 protein once. The sample holds hundreds of thousands of distinct CDR3 sequences; about 14% are singletons and the top ten take about an eighth. Input material: blood. Every receptor here comes from a woman aged 45-65 years with Graves' ophthalmopathy. Each CDR3 is given with its conserved first and last residue. D genes are given only for firm matches. A clone size is listed for some rows: how often the clone was seen (once, few, many), or a class if it is expanded.

V	D	size	J	length	DNA	CDR3
TRBV7-9	-	-	TRBJ1-5	17	TGTGCCAGCAGCCAAGAACGGTCTGTCTCGTTGAATCAGCCCCAGCATTTT	CASSQERSVSLNQPQHF
TRBV29-1	-	-	TRBJ1-1	12	TGCAGCGTACAGGGAGGGGGCACTGAAGCTTTCTTT	CSVQGGGTEAFF
TRBV14	-	few	TRBJ2-7	13	TGTGCCAGCAGCCGATGGACAGATTACGAGCAGTACTTC	CASSRWTDYEQYF
TRBV7-2	TRBD2	many	TRBJ2-7	15	TGTGCCAGCAGCTTAGGCGGGAGAGCCGCCTACGAGCAGTACTTC	CASSLGGRAAYEQYF
TRBV20-1	-	many	TRBJ2-3	16	TGCAGTGCCGCCCAGCCCCTGGCGGTTAGCACAGATACGCAGTATTTT	CSAAQPLAVSTDTQYF
TRBV5-6	TRBD2	few	TRBJ2-2	16	TGTGCCAGCAGCACCGGACTAGCTTCGAACACCGGGGAGCTGTTTTTT	CASSTGLASNTGELFF
TRBV28	TRBD1	few	TRBJ2-1	14	TGTGCCAGGACGCCGGGACAGACCAACAATGAGCAGTTCTTC	CARTPGQTNNEQFF
TRBV6-2/TRBV6-3	TRBD2	many	TRBJ2-1	15	TGTGCCAGCAAGTTCGACGGGAGGCAATACAATGAGCAGTTCTTC	CASKFDGRQYNEQFF
TRBV6-1	-	-	TRBJ2-7	16	TGTGCCAGCAGCCGTGGGTCTAGCGGCGTACAGGGCGAGCAGTACTTC	CASSRGSSGVQGEQYF
TRBV27	TRBD1	many	TRBJ2-7	15	TGTGCCAGCAGTTCCCGGGACAGGGGGATCTACGAGCAGTACTTC	CASSSRDRGIYEQYF
TRBV24-1	-	few	TRBJ2-1	15	TGTGCCACCAGTGATCCCAGAAGGGGGTACAATGAGCAGTTCTTC	CATSDPRRGYNEQFF